The 4 T cell receptor beta chains presented below share a single source sample, sequenced in a study of blood T cell repertoires in COVID-19. Produced via immunoSEQ multiplex PCR; TCRdb's table is partial and in-frame only. The sample contains about 220,000 clones, around 89% of which appear only once. The specimen sequenced was PBMCs or T cells enriched from blood (not recorded which). The receptors shown here come from a woman aged 40 to 50 with acute COVID-19.

The chain employs TRBV11-3 and TRBJ2-2; tentative D call: TRBD1 (7 bases). V was cut by 5 bases and J by 6 bases, with 13 bases left in between. This CDR3 is 14 amino acids long. Germline lookup yields CDR1 SGHNT and CDR2 YENEEA. The CDR3, as DNA: TGTGCCAGCAGCCGCACAGGGGAGGCCGGGGAGCTGTTTTTT. Translating it yields CASSRTGEAGELFF.

J is TRBJ2-1 and V is TRBV7-2; 7 nucleotides agree with TRBD2. The V gene end was trimmed by 5 bases and the J gene end by 2 bases; junction bases not matched to a gene: 6. The CDR3 covers 15 residues. CDR1 and CDR2 from the germline V gene are SGHTA and FQGNSA. The CDR3 is CASSPREFAYNEQFF. The CDR3 DNA reads TGTGCCAGCAGCCCGCGGGAGTTTGCCTACAATGAGCAGTTCTTC.

The chain couples TRBV19 to TRBJ2-1; maybe TRBD2 (6 bases). Germline V gene sequence: CDR1 LNHDA, CDR2 SQIVND (reference sequence). V was trimmed by 0 bases and J by 10 bases, leaving 13 bases between them. The CDR3 totals 14 residues. DNA for the CDR3: TGTGCCAGTAGTATAGAACCCGGGGGAGGCGAGCAGTTCTTC. Translating it yields CASSIEPGGGEQFF.

V is TRBV7-9 and J is TRBJ2-2; 8 bases line up with TRBD1. This CDR3 contains 15 residues. The V and J ends lost 2 bases and 4 bases, in that order; junction bases with no gene match: 3. CDR1 SEHNR and CDR2 FQNEAQ come from the germline V gene (reference sequence). CDR3 loop: CASSLRDRPTGELFF. CDR3 DNA: TGTGCCAGCAGCTTAAGGGACAGGCCCACCGGGGAGCTGTTTTTT. The complete variable domain, with remaining parts taken from reference TRBV7-9 and TRBJ2-2, reads DTGVSQNPRHKITKRGQNVTFRCDPISEHNRLYWYRQTLGQGPEFLTYFQNEAQLEKSRLLSDRFSAERPKGSFSTLEIQRTEQGDSAMYLCASSLRDRPTGELFFGEGSRLTVL.